The 16 T cell receptor beta chains reported below all come from one sample, sequenced in a study of blood T cells in healthy people across ages. For the second PCR, which ran for about 6 to 12 cycles, a sample-barcoded 5' primer and a J-beta primer mix were used. TCRdb re-called the 5' RACE reads through MiXCR, storing one row per CDR3 protein. This sample has over 700,000 distinct CDR3 sequences; about 53% occur once, and the top ten carry roughly 37%. Sequenced: blood. The source of these receptors is an elderly man in good health.

The rearrangement joins TRBV29-1 to TRBJ2-4; D is possibly TRBD2 (7 bases). The J call is doubtful: the DNA matches TRBJ2-7 better. The germline CDR1 and CDR2 sequences are SQVTM and ANQGSEA. The length of the CDR3 is 14 residues. This CDR3 reads CSVGGQGRAYEQYF. The CDR3 DNA reads as TGCAGCGTTGGGGGGCAGGGGAGGGCCTACGAGCAGTACTTC.

This clonotype was detected ten times or more. This sequence joins TRBV4-2 and TRBJ2-7; no clear D gene. V was pared by 1 base and J by 4 bases, with 11 bases between. There are 14 residues in the CDR3. In germline, CDR1 is LGHNA, CDR2 YNFKEQ. CDR3 nucleotides: TGTGCCAGCAGCCAAGGCGTGGGCCGATACGAGCAGTACTTC. Amino acid sequence: CASSQGVGRYEQYF.

This chain connects TRBV6-5 to TRBJ2-5; 9 nucleotides agree with TRBD2. The trim removed 5 bases at V and 4 bases at J, leaving 5 bases unmatched. There are 14 residues in the CDR3. Looked up from germline, CDR1 is MNHEY and CDR2 is SVGAGI. CDR3 residues: CASSPLREGETQYF. CDR3 DNA sequence: TGTGCCAGCAGTCCCCTGCGGGAGGGAGAGACCCAGTACTTC.

This clonotype is a singleton in its sample. The V gene is TRBV20-1, the J gene TRBJ2-7; unclear D gene. The V gene lost 6 bases and the J gene lost 10 bases, with 10 bases spanning the gap. CDR1 and CDR2 (germline): DFQATT, SNEGSKA (reference sequence). This CDR3 has 9 residues. CDR3 loop: CSAGEAQYF. CDR3 DNA: TGCAGTGCCGGAGAGGCCCAGTACTTC.

This clonotype has just a few counts. The rearrangement uses TRBV27 and TRBJ2-3; maybe TRBD2 (7 bases). Germline CDR1 MNHEY, CDR2 SMNVEV (reference sequence). This CDR3 has 17 residues. V shed 3 bases and J shed 14 bases, with 30 bases lying between them. Here the CDR3 reads CASSFPPTSAGHRYAYF. CDR3 DNA: TGTGCCAGCAGTTTCCCACCAACTAGCGCGGGACACAGATACGCGTATTTT.

This clonotype was seen a handful of times. The rearrangement uses TRBV5-5 and TRBJ2-3, with D perhaps being TRBD1 or TRBD2 (5 bases each). Germline V gene data show CDR1 as SGHKS and CDR2 as YYEKEE (reference sequence). V dropped 4 bases and J dropped 5 bases, with 14 bases sitting between them. This CDR3 spans 14 amino acids. In DNA, the CDR3 is TGTGCCAGCAGCCGCGAGGGGATAGGAGATACGCAGTATTTT. This encodes CASSREGIGDTQYF.

The chain recombines TRBV6-6 with TRBJ1-5; no reliable D call. Deletions cut 0 bases from V and 1 base from J, with 4 bases between. The length of the CDR3 is 14 residues. CDR1 and CDR2 (germline): MNHNY, SVGAGI (reference sequence). This CDR3 is CASSYSSSNQPQHF. CDR3 coding DNA: TGTGCCAGCAGTTACTCGTCCAGCAATCAGCCCCAGCATTTT.

The rearrangement joins TRBV6-1 to TRBJ2-5; tentative D call: TRBD2 (6 bases). The DNA end is more similar to TRBJ2-7, so the J call may be wrong. CDR3 size: 16 residues. Germline V gene sequence: CDR1 MNHNS, CDR2 SASEGT. The chain's CDR3 is CASSERRGTGLVEQYF. Here the CDR3 DNA reads TGTGCCAGCAGTGAACGGCGCGGGACTGGGTTGGTCGAGCAGTACTTC.

The chain links TRBV7-2 to TRBJ2-3; D not resolved. The CDR3 loop spans 16 amino acids. CDR1 and CDR2 (germline): SGHTA, FQGNSA. V lost 6 bases, J lost 2 bases, and 18 bases lay in between. Here the CDR3 reads CASRPATARITDTQYF. For the CDR3, the DNA is TGTGCCAGCAGACCCGCAACGGCTAGAATCACAGATACGCAGTATTTT.

DNA for the CDR3: TGTGCCACCACCGGGGGACCCAGCTATGGCTACACCTTC. Its protein is CATTGGPSYGYTF. The genes are TRBV6-1 and TRBJ1-2, with D possibly TRBD1 on 5 matching bases. This CDR3 contains 13 residues. The germline gives CDR1 MNHNS, CDR2 SASEGT. Between the trimmed V and J ends, which lost 10 bases and 4 bases, there was a span of 16 bases.

V gene TRBV4-1 combines with J gene TRBJ1-2; no reliable D call. Germline V CDR1 and CDR2: MGHRA, YSYEKL. The CDR3 loop spans 15 amino acids. With 3 bases removed from V and 1 base from J, the gap between germline ends came to 12 bases. The CDR3 DNA is TGCGCCAGCAGCCACCTAGTAACAGTTAACTATGGCTACACCTTC. It codes for CASSHLVTVNYGYTF.

The V gene is TRBV6-2 or TRBV6-3, the J gene TRBJ1-2; tentative D call: TRBD1 (5 bases). The ends were cut back, 9 bases at V and 7 bases at J, with 18 bases in the middle. Germline CDR1 MNHEY, CDR2 SVGEGT. This CDR3 spans 13 amino acids. For the CDR3, the DNA is TGTGCCAGTGGGGGATCCAGCCCCTCTGGCTACACCTTC. Translating gives CASGGSSPSGYTF.

The chain uses TRBV18 and TRBJ2-1, with 7 bases fitting TRBD2. Germline assignment: CDR1 KGHSH and CDR2 LQKENI. Trimming at V came to 4 bases and at J to 0 bases, leaving 9 bases not matched to a gene. This CDR3 region has 17 residues. CDR3 DNA sequence: TGTGCCAGCTCACAGATAGCTAGCGGCAACTCCTACAATGAGCAGTTCTTC. This encodes CASSQIASGNSYNEQFF.

This clonotype was seen many times. This chain connects TRBV27 to TRBJ2-3; D ambiguous. The CDR3 length is 11 residues. Deletions cut 2 bases from V and 5 bases from J, with 2 bases between. Germline loops: CDR1 MNHEY, CDR2 SMNVEV (reference sequence). For the CDR3, the DNA is TGTGCCAGCAGTTTAGGAGATACGCAGTATTTT. As protein: CASSLGDTQYF.

This clonotype was seen a single time. The rearrangement joins TRBV5-8 to TRBJ2-7; 8 nucleotides align to TRBD2. CDR1 SGHTS and CDR2 YDEGEE come from the germline V gene. The CDR3 runs 17 residues. V trimming: 2 bases; J trimming: 0 bases; junction bases outside the gene matches: 10. CDR3 DNA: TGTGCCAGCAGCTTTGACAGCGGGAGCCAGACCTCCTACGAGCAGTACTTC. Amino acid sequence: CASSFDSGSQTSYEQYF.

This chain links TRBV6-1 with TRBJ2-3; TRBD2 agrees at 12 bases. The junction had 5 bases not matched to a gene; V was cut back by 9 bases and J by 1 base. The CDR3 runs 15 residues. CDR1 is MNHNS and CDR2 is SASEGT in the germline V gene. CDR3 nucleotides: TGTGCCAGTGGACTAGCGGGAACACGCACAGATACGCAGTATTTT. Amino acid sequence: CASGLAGTRTDTQYF.